The 18 T cell receptor beta chains in this list originate from one sample, sequenced in a study of beta chain features in type 1 diabetes. The sequenced template was cDNA made from the entire isolated RNA. Libraries were prepared by immunoSEQ multiplex PCR; TCRdb keeps only in-frame clonotypes and omits some of them. The profile shows 160,000 or so clones, roughly 11% of them singletons. The sample comprised central memory CD4+ T cells from blood. These receptors originate from a man aged 18 to 30 in good health.

The chain carries TRBV28 and TRBJ2-7; no clear D. Germline CDR1 reads MDHEN; CDR2 reads SYDVKM. V was trimmed by 5 bases and J by 0 bases, leaving 11 bases between them. The CDR3 length is 14 residues. The DNA for the CDR3 is TGTGCCAGCAGTACCCAAATGGGCTCCTACGAGCAGTACTTC. Protein: CASSTQMGSYEQYF.

This clone has only a few counts. The chain carries TRBV25-1 and TRBJ1-4, with D hard to call. The germline V gene has CDR1 MGHDK and CDR2 SYGVNS. V shed 3 bases and J shed 7 bases, with 12 bases lying between them. The CDR3 is 14 amino acids. The CDR3: CASSDHRGIEKLFF. DNA of the CDR3: TGTGCCAGCAGTGACCACAGAGGCATTGAAAAACTGTTTTTT. Together with reference TRBV25-1 and TRBJ1-4, the CDR3 gives the full variable domain: EADIYQTPRYLVIGTGKKITLECSQTMGHDKMYWYQQDPGMELHLIHYSYGVNSTEKGDLSSESTVSRIRTEHFPLTLESARPSHTSQYLCASSDHRGIEKLFFGSGTQLSVL.

This clone was picked up a small number of times. The chain is built from TRBV29-1 and TRBJ2-7, with 7 bases lining up with TRBD1. This CDR3 spans 13 amino acids. V dropped 3 bases and J dropped 3; count of bases not matched to a gene: 5. Germline CDR1 and CDR2: SQVTM and ANQGSEA. The CDR3 sequence: CSVETNRGYEQYF. The CDR3 DNA reads as TGCAGCGTTGAGACGAACAGGGGCTACGAGCAGTACTTC.

This clone was seen more than once but under ten times. The V call is TRBV7-2, the J call TRBJ1-5, with D maybe TRBD1 (5 bases). CDR3 length: 14 residues. From germline, CDR1 is SGHTA and CDR2 FQGNSA. Trimming pared 5 bases from V and 6 bases from J, leaving 14 bases between. The CDR3 DNA sequence: TGTGCCAGCAGCACGGGACCAGGGAGTCAGCCCCAGCATTTT. Amino acid sequence: CASSTGPGSQPQHF.

The rearrangement joins TRBV9 to TRBJ2-7, with TRBD1 matching over 10 bases. The ends lost 4 bases at V and 3 bases at J; junction bases unmatched: 10. Germline V gene lookup returns CDR1 SGDLS and CDR2 YYNGEE. The CDR3 is 16 residues long. The CDR3 DNA sequence: TGTGCCAGCAGCAAATCCGGGACAGGGGTGATCTACGAGCAGTACTTC. It encodes CASSKSGTGVIYEQYF. Complete variable domain (other parts from reference TRBV9 and TRBJ2-7): DSGVTQTPKHLITATGQRVTLRCSPRSGDLSVYWYQQSLDQGLQFLIQYYNGEERAKGNILERFSAQQFPDLHSELNLSSLELGDSALYFCASSKSGTGVIYEQYFGPGTRLTVT.

The chain combines TRBV29-1 with TRBJ1-2, with a possible D match to TRBD1 (5 bases). The germline V gene has CDR1 SQVTM and CDR2 ANQGSEA. The CDR3 covers 14 residues. V was cut by 0 bases and J by 8 bases, with 16 bases left in between. The CDR3 loop reads CSVEDGRGGRGYTF. CDR3 in DNA: TGCAGCGTTGAAGATGGGAGGGGCGGAAGGGGCTACACCTTC.

The chain joins TRBV7-2 to TRBJ2-7; TRBD1 matches at 8 bases. This CDR3 has 15 amino acids. Germline-derived CDR1 and CDR2 are SGHTA and FQGNSA. After removal of 5 bases from V and 4 bases from J, the junction contained 10 bases not matched to a gene. CDR3 bases: TGTGCCAGCAGCCCCGACAGGGGTGAGGGGTACGAGCAGTACTTC. Translated, it gives CASSPDRGEGYEQYF.

In its sample, this clone was seen a few times. The chain uses TRBV5-4 and TRBJ2-6; D is ambiguous. With 4 bases removed from V and 1 base from J, the gap between germline ends came to 12 bases. CDR1 SGHNT and CDR2 YYREEE come from the germline V gene (reference sequence). This CDR3 is 16 amino acids long. The CDR3 region has the DNA TGTGCCAGCAGCCCCCGGTCCCATTCTGGGGCCAACGTCCTGACTTTC. This translates into CASSPRSHSGANVLTF.

The rearrangement links TRBV7-8 to TRBJ2-3; 9 bases match TRBD2. V was clipped by 5 bases and J by 5 bases; unmatched bases: 20. This CDR3 comprises 19 residues. The V gene's germline CDR1 is SGHVS and CDR2 FQNEAQ. The CDR3 bases are TGTGCCAGCAGCCCCCCCCTAGGGCTAGCGGGGCCCATGGGAGATACGCAGTATTTT. This gives the protein CASSPPLGLAGPMGDTQYF. The complete variable domain, with remaining parts taken from reference TRBV7-8 and TRBJ2-3, reads GAGVSQSPRYKVAKRGQDVALRCDPISGHVSLFWYQQALGQGPEFLTYFQNEAQLDKSGLPSDRFFAERPEGSVSTLKIQRTQQEDSAVYLCASSPPLGLAGPMGDTQYFGPGTRLTVL.

This clone was recorded a few times. The chain is built from TRBV5-1 and TRBJ1-4; 9 bases align to TRBD1. Germline CDR1 and CDR2: SGHRS and YFSETQ. V lost 4 bases to trimming and J lost 8 bases; unmatched junction nucleotides: 9. CDR3 length equals 15 residues. CDR3 DNA sequence: TGCGCCAGCAGCCCATGGGACAGGGATGGGGAAAAACTGTTTTTT. It translates to CASSPWDRDGEKLFF. The full variable domain, rest sourced from reference TRBV5-1 and TRBJ1-4, is KAGVTQTPRYLIKTRGQQVTLSCSPISGHRSVSWYQQTPGQGLQFLFEYFSETQRNKGNFPGRFSGRQFSNSRSEMNVSTLELGDSALYLCASSPWDRDGEKLFFGSGTQLSVL.

The gene calls are TRBV9 and TRBJ2-5; TRBD2 agrees at 12 bases. The ends lost 4 bases at V and 2 bases at J; junction bases unmatched: 6. There are 16 residues in the CDR3. The germline CDR1 and CDR2 sequences are SGDLS and YYNGEE. The DNA for the CDR3 is TGTGCCAGCAGCCCCGGACTAGCGGGGTCACAAGAGACCCAGTACTTC. Translating gives CASSPGLAGSQETQYF.

This clone was counted between two and nine times. The chain has TRBV28 and TRBJ2-7; D is ambiguous. The ends were cut back, 6 bases at V and 6 bases at J, with 15 bases in the middle. The CDR3 loop spans 13 amino acids. The germline gives CDR1 MDHEN, CDR2 SYDVKM. CDR3: CASSSPGWAEQYF. The CDR3, as DNA: TGTGCCAGCAGCTCCCCTGGGTGGGCCGAGCAGTACTTC. Using reference TRBV28 and TRBJ2-7 for the parts outside the CDR3, the full variable domain is DVKVTQSSRYLVKRTGEKVFLECVQDMDHENMFWYRQDPGLGLRLIYFSYDVKMKEKGDIPEGYSVSREKKERFSLILESASTNQTSMYLCASSSPGWAEQYFGPGTRLTVT.

This clone was detected a few times. CDR3 sequence (DNA): TGTGCCTGGAGTGTAGGCCGGTTGAATCAGCCCCAGCATTTT. It encodes CAWSVGRLNQPQHF. The chain joins TRBV30 to TRBJ1-5; D ambiguous. Germline loops: CDR1 GTSNPN, CDR2 SVGIG (reference sequence). With 0 bases removed from V and 4 bases from J, the gap between germline ends came to 10 bases. The CDR3 covers 14 residues.

This chain connects TRBV30 to TRBJ1-6; weak D call: TRBD1 (6 bases). Germline-derived CDR1 and CDR2 are GTSNPN and SVGIG (reference sequence). There are 13 residues in the CDR3. V lost 4 bases to trimming and J lost 7 bases, with 11 bases between them. Here the CDR3 DNA reads TGTGCCTGGAATCAGGGGCGGAATTCACCCCTCCACTTT. Translation: CAWNQGRNSPLHF. Looking up the rest from reference TRBV30 and TRBJ1-6 gives the full variable domain: SQTIHQWPATLVQPVGSPLSLECTVEGTSNPNLYWYRQAAGRGLQLLFYSVGIGQISSEVPQNLSASRPQDRQFILSSKKLLLSDSGFYLCAWNQGRNSPLHFGNGTRLTVT.

The gene calls are TRBV28 and TRBJ2-7; 12 positions agree with TRBD2. Germline V lookup: CDR1 MDHEN, CDR2 SYDVKM. This CDR3 region has 14 residues. The trim removed 6 bases at V and 3 bases at J, leaving 3 bases unmatched. The CDR3 nucleotides read TGTGCCAGCAGCAGGACTAGCGGGGTCTACGAGCAGTACTTC. It translates to CASSRTSGVYEQYF.

This clone has only a few counts. J is TRBJ2-3 and V is TRBV7-3; tentative D call: TRBD2 (6 bases). The germline V gene has CDR1 SGHTA and CDR2 FQGTGA. The CDR3 has 17 amino acids. V was cut by 1 base and J by 2 bases, with 16 bases left in between. CDR3 residues: CASSLNRPGTPTDTQYF. Here the CDR3 DNA reads TGTGCCAGCAGCTTAAATCGGCCTGGGACTCCCACAGATACGCAGTATTTT. The whole variable domain, filled in from reference TRBV7-3 and TRBJ2-3, reads GAGVSQTPSNKVTEKGKYVELRCDPISGHTALYWYRQSLGQGPEFLIYFQGTGAADDSGLPNDRFFAVRPEGSVSTLKIQRTERGDSAVYLCASSLNRPGTPTDTQYFGPGTRLTVL.

The chain couples TRBV5-4 to TRBJ2-3; 9 nucleotides match TRBD1. Germline CDR1 reads SGHNT; CDR2 reads YYREEE (reference sequence). The CDR3 has 15 residues. V shed 5 bases, J shed 7 bases, and the junction held 11 bases outside the gene matches. CDR3 DNA: TGTGCCAGCAGTTTTGGGGGGACAGGGAGAAATACGCAGTATTTT. Its translation: CASSFGGTGRNTQYF.

This clone was counted at least ten times. Other nucleotide sequences from this sample produce the same CDR3. The rearrangement uses TRBV7-8 and TRBJ2-1; TRBD1 matches at 10 bases. The CDR3 has 13 amino acids. The germline CDR1 and CDR2 sequences are SGHVS and FQNEAQ. V lost 3 bases and J lost 7; bases outside the gene matches: 0. CDR3 residues: CASSLDRGNEQFF. In DNA, the CDR3 is TGTGCCAGCAGCTTGGACAGGGGGAATGAGCAGTTCTTC.